The rows below give T cell receptor beta chains drawn from one sample of a study of technical replicates of blood from a few donors. TCRdb's table, derived via immunoSEQ multiplex PCR, lists solely in-frame clones and lacks some. This table holds some 14,000 clones, over 80% found once. The specimen was PBMCs. The receptors were gathered from a human donor in good health. Each CDR3 is given with its conserved first and last residue. D genes are given only for firm matches. Clone size appears in some rows only: once, few, many, or a class for an expanded clone.

j_gene: TRBJ2-7; d_gene: NA; v_gene: TRBV19; abundance: NA; CDR3aa: CASSLQGYEQYF; CDR3nt: TGTGCCAGTAGCCTGCAGGGGTACGAGCAGTACTTC
j_gene: TRBJ1-1; d_gene: TRBD1; v_gene: TRBV7-9; abundance: few; CDR3aa: CASSYGTGMNTEAFF; CDR3nt: TGTGCCAGCAGCTACGGGACAGGGATGAACACTGAAGCTTTCTTT
j_gene: TRBJ2-1; d_gene: NA; v_gene: TRBV10-1; abundance: NA; CDR3aa: CASSEPQGRWQFF; CDR3nt: TGCGCCAGCAGTGAGCCCCAGGGCCGGTGGCAGTTCTTC
j_gene: TRBJ2-5; d_gene: NA; v_gene: TRBV29-1; abundance: NA; CDR3aa: CSGKYQTGETQYF; CDR3nt: TGCAGCGGGAAATACCAAACGGGAGAGACCCAGTACTTC
j_gene: TRBJ1-1; d_gene: TRBD1; v_gene: TRBV7-9; abundance: NA; CDR3aa: CASSTMTGGTEAFF; CDR3nt: TGTGCCAGCAGCACCATGACAGGGGGCACTGAAGCTTTCTTT
j_gene: TRBJ1-1; d_gene: NA; v_gene: TRBV29-1; abundance: NA; CDR3aa: CSVAMTGNTEAFF; CDR3nt: TGCAGCGTGGCGATGACAGGGAACACTGAAGCTTTCTTT
j_gene: TRBJ2-5; d_gene: TRBD2; v_gene: TRBV19; abundance: NA; CDR3aa: CASSTGLAGVQETQYF; CDR3nt: TGTGCCAGTAGTACGGGACTAGCGGGAGTCCAAGAGACCCAGTACTTC
j_gene: TRBJ2-5; d_gene: TRBD2; v_gene: TRBV30; abundance: NA; CDR3aa: CAWSGTSAQTQYF; CDR3nt: TGTGCCTGGAGCGGGACTAGCGCGCAGACCCAGTACTTC
j_gene: TRBJ1-1; d_gene: NA; v_gene: TRBV29-1; abundance: few; CDR3aa: CSVGVGGIMNTEAFF; CDR3nt: TGCAGCGTGGGGGTTGGGGGGATTATGAACACTGAAGCTTTCTTT
j_gene: TRBJ1-1; d_gene: NA; v_gene: TRBV30; abundance: NA; CDR3aa: CAWQAGPTEAFF; CDR3nt: TGTGCCTGGCAGGCGGGCCCCACTGAAGCTTTCTTT
j_gene: TRBJ2-1; d_gene: TRBD2; v_gene: TRBV9; abundance: NA; CDR3aa: CASSVGLAGGGYNEQFF; CDR3nt: TGTGCCAGCAGCGTAGGGCTAGCGGGAGGGGGCTACAATGAGCAGTTCTTC
j_gene: TRBJ2-3; d_gene: NA; v_gene: TRBV2; abundance: NA; CDR3aa: CASSLDRGADTQYF; CDR3nt: TGTGCCAGCAGTCTAGACAGAGGCGCAGATACGCAGTATTTT
j_gene: TRBJ2-1; d_gene: TRBD2; v_gene: TRBV19; abundance: NA; CDR3aa: CAVGELAGVSEQFF; CDR3nt: TGTGCCGTAGGGGAACTAGCGGGAGTAAGTGAGCAGTTCTTC
j_gene: TRBJ1-4; d_gene: NA; v_gene: TRBV2; abundance: NA; CDR3aa: CASRSRGGGEKLFF; CDR3nt: TGTGCCAGCCGATCGAGGGGAGGGGGTGAAAAACTGTTTTTT
j_gene: TRBJ2-1; d_gene: TRBD1; v_gene: TRBV7-8; abundance: NA; CDR3aa: CASSWSTGIFYNEQFF; CDR3nt: TGTGCCAGCAGCTGGTCGACAGGGATCTTCTACAATGAGCAGTTCTTC
j_gene: TRBJ2-1; d_gene: NA; v_gene: TRBV2; abundance: NA; CDR3aa: CASRTGGAAFQFF; CDR3nt: TGTGCCAGCAGAACCGGGGGAGCTGCCTTTCAGTTCTTC
j_gene: TRBJ1-2; d_gene: TRBD1; v_gene: TRBV30; abundance: NA; CDR3aa: CAWNPGQGYGYTF; CDR3nt: TGTGCCTGGAATCCGGGACAGGGGTATGGCTACACCTTC
j_gene: TRBJ1-5; d_gene: NA; v_gene: TRBV28; abundance: NA; CDR3aa: CASSFGGEANQPQHF; CDR3nt: TGTGCCAGCAGTTTTGGGGGGGAGGCCAATCAGCCCCAGCATTTT
j_gene: TRBJ2-1; d_gene: TRBD2; v_gene: TRBV14; abundance: NA; CDR3aa: CASSHQRGLAGVVYEQFF; CDR3nt: TGTGCCAGCAGCCATCAAAGGGGGCTAGCGGGAGTGGTATACGAGCAGTTCTTC
j_gene: TRBJ2-5; d_gene: TRBD1; v_gene: TRBV7-7; abundance: NA; CDR3aa: CASSLGTGFQETQYF; CDR3nt: TGTGCCAGCAGCTTAGGGACAGGCTTCCAAGAGACCCAGTACTTC
j_gene: TRBJ2-7; d_gene: NA; v_gene: TRBV6-6; abundance: once; CDR3aa: CASSYQLDYTYEQYF; CDR3nt: TGTGCCAGCAGTTACCAACTGGACTACACATACGAGCAGTACTTC
j_gene: TRBJ2-1; d_gene: NA; v_gene: TRBV15; abundance: NA; CDR3aa: CATSREGTRSQFF; CDR3nt: TGTGCCACCAGCAGAGAAGGGACTCGATCGCAGTTCTTC
j_gene: TRBJ2-7; d_gene: NA; v_gene: TRBV2; abundance: NA; CDR3aa: CASISAFGTSLTYEQYF; CDR3nt: TGTGCCAGCATTTCGGCTTTTGGTACTAGCCTAACCTACGAGCAGTACTTC
j_gene: TRBJ2-5; d_gene: NA; v_gene: TRBV29-1; abundance: NA; CDR3aa: CSVKTVQETQYF; CDR3nt: TGCAGCGTTAAGACAGTCCAAGAGACCCAGTACTTC
j_gene: TRBJ2-7; d_gene: TRBD2; v_gene: TRBV12-5; abundance: NA; CDR3aa: CASGLPSHRSREHSYEQYF; CDR3nt: TGTGCTAGTGGTTTGCCCTCTCATCGTTCGCGGGAGCACTCCTACGAGCAGTACTTC
j_gene: TRBJ1-1; d_gene: NA; v_gene: TRBV6-1; abundance: once; CDR3aa: CASSEARWTEAFF; CDR3nt: TGTGCCAGCAGTGAAGCCAGGTGGACTGAAGCTTTCTTT
j_gene: TRBJ2-5; d_gene: NA; v_gene: TRBV2; abundance: NA; CDR3aa: CASSEGQAQETQYF; CDR3nt: TGTGCCAGCAGTGAAGGGCAGGCCCAAGAGACCCAGTACTTC
j_gene: TRBJ1-2; d_gene: NA; v_gene: TRBV5-1; abundance: once; CDR3aa: CASSQWTADGYTF; CDR3nt: TGCGCCAGCAGCCAGTGGACAGCTGATGGCTACACCTTC
j_gene: TRBJ2-3; d_gene: TRBD2; v_gene: TRBV10-1; abundance: NA; CDR3aa: CASSGTSGTDTQYF; CDR3nt: TGCGCCAGCAGCGGGACTAGCGGCACAGATACGCAGTATTTT
j_gene: TRBJ2-6; d_gene: NA; v_gene: TRBV19; abundance: NA; CDR3aa: CASSVQYRVDGANVLTF; CDR3nt: TGTGCCAGTAGTGTTCAGTACAGGGTGGATGGGGCCAACGTCCTGACTTTC
j_gene: TRBJ1-4; d_gene: NA; v_gene: TRBV12-2; abundance: NA; CDR3aa: CASRLALGRDDSKSTNEKLFF; CDR3nt: TGTGCAAGTCGCTTAGCCCTGGGCAGGGATGACTCCAAATCAACTAATGAAAAACTGTTTTTT
j_gene: TRBJ1-5; d_gene: TRBD1; v_gene: TRBV6-6; abundance: NA; CDR3aa: CASTQGNQPQHF; CDR3nt: TGTGCCAGCACACAGGGGAATCAGCCCCAGCATTTT
j_gene: TRBJ2-5; d_gene: NA; v_gene: TRBV7-6; abundance: once; CDR3aa: CASSLGTGIEETQYF; CDR3nt: TGTGCCAGCAGCTTAGGGACGGGGATTGAAGAGACCCAGTACTTC
j_gene: TRBJ1-1; d_gene: TRBD1; v_gene: TRBV9; abundance: NA; CDR3aa: CASSPRPQGQGTEAFF; CDR3nt: TGTGCCAGCAGCCCCAGACCACAGGGACAGGGTACTGAAGCTTTCTTT
j_gene: TRBJ2-7; d_gene: TRBD2; v_gene: TRBV10-3; abundance: NA; CDR3aa: CAISESTPGLAGGAGEQYF; CDR3nt: TGTGCCATCAGTGAGTCAACGCCGGGACTAGCGGGAGGAGCAGGGGAGCAGTACTTC
j_gene: TRBJ2-2; d_gene: TRBD2; v_gene: TRBV7-3; abundance: few; CDR3aa: CASRSSGSAGELFF; CDR3nt: TGTGCCAGCAGAAGTAGCGGGAGCGCCGGGGAGCTGTTTTTT
j_gene: TRBJ2-1; d_gene: TRBD2; v_gene: TRBV9; abundance: NA; CDR3aa: CASSPRSGLAGINEQFF; CDR3nt: TGTGCCAGCAGCCCCCGCTCGGGACTAGCGGGAATCAATGAGCAGTTCTTC
j_gene: TRBJ2-2; d_gene: TRBD2; v_gene: TRBV6-1; abundance: NA; CDR3aa: CASSEASGSTGELFF; CDR3nt: TGTGCCAGCAGTGAAGCTAGCGGGAGCACCGGGGAGCTGTTTTTT
j_gene: TRBJ1-1; d_gene: TRBD1; v_gene: TRBV7-3; abundance: NA; CDR3aa: CASSAQGSGTEAFF; CDR3nt: TGTGCCAGCAGTGCACAGGGGTCAGGCACTGAAGCTTTCTTT
j_gene: TRBJ1-5; d_gene: NA; v_gene: TRBV28; abundance: once; CDR3aa: CASRPIRGHRFKKASNQPQHF; CDR3nt: TGTGCCAGCAGACCTATCCGGGGACACCGGTTCAAGAAGGCTAGCAATCAGCCCCAGCATTTT
j_gene: TRBJ2-7; d_gene: TRBD2; v_gene: TRBV27; abundance: NA; CDR3aa: CASSLSGTSGRGPYEQYF; CDR3nt: TGTGCCAGCAGTTTATCTGGGACTAGCGGGAGGGGCCCCTACGAGCAGTACTTC
j_gene: TRBJ2-7; d_gene: TRBD2; v_gene: TRBV14; abundance: NA; CDR3aa: CASSQAGGATYEQYF; CDR3nt: TGTGCCAGCAGCCAAGCGGGAGGGGCAACCTACGAGCAGTACTTC
j_gene: TRBJ2-7; d_gene: NA; v_gene: TRBV21-1; abundance: NA; CDR3aa: CASSGGQGTQYTYEQYF; CDR3nt: TGTGCCAGCAGCGGGGGACAGGGGACCCAATATACATACGAGCAGTACTTC
j_gene: TRBJ1-4; d_gene: TRBD1; v_gene: TRBV19; abundance: NA; CDR3aa: CASTPLGTGNEKLFF; CDR3nt: TGTGCCAGTACTCCCCTCGGGACAGGGAATGAAAAACTGTTTTTT
j_gene: TRBJ1-4; d_gene: NA; v_gene: TRBV7-6; abundance: NA; CDR3aa: CASSLAPSEKLFF; CDR3nt: TGTGCCAGCAGCTTAGCGCCGAGTGAAAAACTGTTTTTT
j_gene: TRBJ1-5; d_gene: NA; v_gene: TRBV6-1; abundance: once; CDR3aa: CASRPSMNQPQHF; CDR3nt: TGTGCCAGCAGGCCCTCTATGAATCAGCCCCAGCATTTT
j_gene: TRBJ2-7; d_gene: TRBD1; v_gene: TRBV6-1; abundance: few; CDR3aa: CASRGQSTYEQYF; CDR3nt: TGTGCCAGCAGGGGACAGAGTACCTACGAGCAGTACTTC
j_gene: TRBJ2-7; d_gene: TRBD2; v_gene: TRBV19; abundance: NA; CDR3aa: CASSVSGNTYEQYF; CDR3nt: TGTGCCAGTAGTGTAAGCGGGAATACCTACGAGCAGTACTTC
j_gene: TRBJ2-1; d_gene: NA; v_gene: TRBV19; abundance: NA; CDR3aa: CASSSRGTFNEQFF; CDR3nt: TGTGCCAGTAGTAGCAGGGGAACCTTCAATGAGCAGTTCTTC
j_gene: TRBJ2-1; d_gene: NA; v_gene: TRBV4-2; abundance: NA; CDR3aa: CASSQSTGETYNEQFF; CDR3nt: TGTGCCAGCAGCCAATCAACGGGAGAGACCTACAATGAGCAGTTCTTC
j_gene: TRBJ2-1; d_gene: TRBD2; v_gene: TRBV27; abundance: NA; CDR3aa: CASSPFAPGLAGEVKFF; CDR3nt: TGTGCCAGCAGCCCCTTCGCGCCGGGACTAGCGGGAGAGGTCAAGTTCTTC
j_gene: TRBJ2-7; d_gene: NA; v_gene: TRBV6-6; abundance: NA; CDR3aa: CASSYYLTGDYEQYF; CDR3nt: TGTGCCAGCAGTTACTATTTGACAGGTGACTACGAGCAGTACTTC
j_gene: TRBJ2-4; d_gene: NA; v_gene: TRBV27; abundance: NA; CDR3aa: CASRVVQSQGIQYF; CDR3nt: TGTGCCAGCAGGGTCGTGCAGAGCCAGGGCATTCAGTACTTC
j_gene: TRBJ1-1; d_gene: NA; v_gene: TRBV10-3; abundance: NA; CDR3aa: CAIREWARTEAFF; CDR3nt: TGTGCCATCCGCGAGTGGGCTCGGACTGAAGCTTTCTTT
j_gene: TRBJ2-7; d_gene: NA; v_gene: TRBV4-1; abundance: NA; CDR3aa: CASSQDGPTTGEVLYEQYF; CDR3nt: TGCGCCAGCAGCCAAGATGGCCCTACAACAGGGGAGGTGCTTTACGAGCAGTACTTC
j_gene: TRBJ2-7; d_gene: NA; v_gene: TRBV11-3; abundance: few; CDR3aa: CASSFSGLAREQYF; CDR3nt: TGTGCCAGCAGCTTTTCCGGACTCGCGAGGGAGCAGTACTTC
j_gene: TRBJ2-7; d_gene: NA; v_gene: TRBV12-2; abundance: NA; CDR3aa: CASRLVRQGEVEQYF; CDR3nt: TGTGCAAGTCGCTTAGTTCGACAGGGGGAAGTCGAGCAGTACTTC
j_gene: TRBJ2-5; d_gene: NA; v_gene: TRBV14; abundance: NA; CDR3aa: CASSHSGALRWETQYF; CDR3nt: TGTGCCAGCAGCCACTCTGGGGCCCTTCGCTGGGAGACCCAGTACTTC
j_gene: TRBJ2-7; d_gene: NA; v_gene: TRBV6-1; abundance: NA; CDR3aa: CASSDLAGEGHEQYF; CDR3nt: TGTGCCAGCAGTGATTTAGCAGGGGAAGGCCACGAGCAGTACTTC